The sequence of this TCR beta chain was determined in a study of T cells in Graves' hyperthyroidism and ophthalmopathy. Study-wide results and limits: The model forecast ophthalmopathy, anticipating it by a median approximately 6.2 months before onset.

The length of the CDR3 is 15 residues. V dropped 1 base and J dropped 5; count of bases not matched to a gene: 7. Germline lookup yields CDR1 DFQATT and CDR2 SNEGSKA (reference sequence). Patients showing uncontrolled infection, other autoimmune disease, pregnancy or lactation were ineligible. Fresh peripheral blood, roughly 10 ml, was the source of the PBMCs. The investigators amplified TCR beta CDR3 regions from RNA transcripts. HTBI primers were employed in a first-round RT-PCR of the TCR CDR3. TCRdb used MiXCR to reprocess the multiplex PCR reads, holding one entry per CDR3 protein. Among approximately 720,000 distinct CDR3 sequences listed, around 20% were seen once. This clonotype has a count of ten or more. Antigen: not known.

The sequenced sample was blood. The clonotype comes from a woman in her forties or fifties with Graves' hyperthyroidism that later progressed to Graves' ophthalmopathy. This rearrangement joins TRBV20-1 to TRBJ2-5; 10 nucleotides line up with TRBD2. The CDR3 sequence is CSARGSGGAWETQYF. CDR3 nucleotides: TGCAGTGCTAGAGGCAGCGGGGGGGCGTGGGAGACCCAGTACTTC.